This TCR beta chain was sequenced for a study of metastatic and nonmetastatic thyroid tumors. Overall study context: Repertoire comparisons spanned blood and tumor or nodule tissue from malignant and benign thyroid patients.

To note about this clone: Its antigen is unidentified. One end of the junction fails to match germline, which may point to a read error.

Study results and limitations: Benign nodules were reported to have significantly lower TCR beta diversity than malignant thyroid tumors, in blood and tumor.

In the study's own analysis: A papillary thyroid cancer distant-metastasis classifier was built from CDR3 differences across clinicopathological groups. Through MiXCR, TCRdb re-clonotyped the PCR reads. TCRdb, not the original authors, processed these V and J calls. The table has 30,000 to 40,000 clones, 15% seen once; the top ten hold 19%. There were no patients who had received any treatment before thyroid surgery. The germline CDR1 and CDR2 sequences are SGHAT and FQDESV (reference sequence). This CDR3 is built from 16 residues. The clonotype originates from a male donor with papillary thyroid cancer or a benign thyroid nodule (not recorded which). Some clones in this sample may be carry-over from other donors' samples. V gene TRBV11-1 combines with J gene TRBJ2-1; 15 bases are shared with TRBD2. The sample was blood. This CDR3 reads CASSLGTSGRFDEEFF. The CDR3 DNA is TGTGCCAGCAGCCTTGGGACTAGCGGGAGGTTCGATGAGGAGTTCTTC.